These 30 T cell receptor beta chains were sequenced from one sample in a study of blood T cell repertoires in COVID-19 (TCRdb year 2020). The library was generated by the immunoSEQ multiplex PCR assay. TCRdb holds this immuneACCESS table with in-frame rearrangements only. Some clones are missing; in checked studies, unresolved V genes explain under half, and the rest has no known cause. For this sample there are 250,000 to 300,000 clones; under 90% appear just once. 0.94% of the sample is taken by the ten largest. Sequences were obtained from peripheral blood. These receptors all come from a middle-aged woman who had recovered from COVID-19.

The chain carries TRBV6-5 and TRBJ2-7; 7 bases align to TRBD2. The CDR3 extends over 13 amino acids. The germline V gene encodes CDR1 MNHEY and CDR2 SVGAGI. With V trimmed by 7 bases and J by 7 bases, 10 bases remained unmatched. The CDR3 nucleotides are TGTGCCAGCAAAGCGGGACCGGTCCGGGAGCAGTACTTC. Its translation is CASKAGPVREQYF.

In this sample, this clone turned up many times. The CDR3 coding sequence is TGTGCCAGTAGTATAAGGGAGCCAGACTCCGAGCAGTACTTC. Translation gives CASSIREPDSEQYF. J is TRBJ2-7 and V is TRBV19; D is perhaps TRBD2 (5 bases). V shed 2 bases and J shed 6 bases, with 14 bases lying between them. This CDR3 is 14 amino acids long. The germline CDR1 and CDR2 sequences are LNHDA and SQIVND (reference sequence).

This clone showed up just once. The chain carries TRBV4-2 and TRBJ2-2; TRBD2 agrees at 11 bases. Germline V gene lookup returns CDR1 LGHNA and CDR2 YNFKEQ. The J segment lost 6 bases and the V segment lost 0 bases, leaving 6 bases of the junction unmatched. This CDR3 region has 17 residues. The CDR3 is CASSQDLTSGNPGELFF. As DNA, the CDR3 is TGTGCCAGCAGCCAAGATCTGACTAGCGGGAATCCCGGGGAGCTGTTTTTT.

The V and J genes are TRBV19 and TRBJ2-7; the match to TRBD2 covers 11 bases. CDR3 length: 14 amino acids. V gave up 6 bases and J gave up 4 bases; unmatched junction bases: 5. In germline, CDR1 is LNHDA, CDR2 SQIVND (reference sequence). CDR3: CASSQLAGVYEQYF. The CDR3 DNA reads as TGTGCCAGTAGCCAACTAGCGGGAGTTTACGAGCAGTACTTC.

This rearrangement joins TRBV15 to TRBJ1-5; tentatively, D is TRBD1 (6 bases). Germline V gene sequence: CDR1 LNHNV, CDR2 YYDKDF (reference sequence). The V and J ends lost 0 bases and 7 bases respectively, with 13 bases between them. The CDR3 runs 15 residues. The CDR3 sequence is CATSRDSQGRQPQHF. Written as DNA, the CDR3 is TGTGCCACCAGCAGAGATTCACAGGGAAGGCAGCCCCAGCATTTT.

This clone was found once. The CDR3 spells CASSLTGTIREPQHF. The CDR3 region has the DNA TGCGCCAGCAGCTTGACAGGGACGATTAGGGAGCCCCAGCATTTT. J is TRBJ1-5 and V is TRBV5-1; maybe TRBD1 (6 bases). This CDR3 is 15 amino acids long. The V end was cut by 1 base, the J end by 8 bases, with 16 bases between. Germline V gene lookup returns CDR1 SGHRS and CDR2 YFSETQ.

This sequence joins TRBV5-5 and TRBJ2-1, with 11 bases matching TRBD1. The CDR3 is 15 residues long. V trimming: 4 bases; J trimming: 4 bases; junction bases outside the gene matches: 4. Per germline, CDR1 SGHKS and CDR2 YYEKEE (reference sequence). The CDR3: CASSTGQGAYNEQFF. The CDR3 region has the DNA TGTGCCAGCAGCACCGGACAGGGGGCGTACAATGAGCAGTTCTTC. Using reference TRBV5-5 and TRBJ2-1 for the parts outside the CDR3, the full variable domain is DAGVTQSPTHLIKTRGQQVTLRCSPISGHKSVSWYQQVLGQGPQFIFQYYEKEERGRGNFPDRFSARQFPNYSSELNVNALLLGDSALYLCASSTGQGAYNEQFFGPGTRLTVL.

The chain is built from TRBV24-1 and TRBJ1-1, with 9 bases aligning to TRBD1. Trimming took 2 bases from V and 1 from J; bases not matched to a gene: 7. Germline V lookup: CDR1 KGHDR, CDR2 SFDVKD. The CDR3 consists of 17 residues. The CDR3 nucleotides read TGTGCCACCAGTGATTCGGGACAGGGTGAAGCGAACACTGAAGCTTTCTTT. It translates to CATSDSGQGEANTEAFF.

CDR3 in DNA: TGTGCCAGCAGTTTATCGGGGGCTAACGCAGATACGCAGTATTTT. Its translation is CASSLSGANADTQYF. V usage is TRBV27 and J usage is TRBJ2-3; tentatively, D is TRBD1 (6 bases). Trimming removed 0 bases at V and 4 bases at J, with 11 bases between. CDR1 and CDR2 from the germline V gene are MNHEY and SMNVEV (reference sequence). This CDR3 is 15 amino acids long.

The chain carries TRBV28 and TRBJ1-2; D possibly corresponds to TRBD1 (5 bases). Germline CDR1 and CDR2: MDHEN and SYDVKM. The CDR3 sequence is 13 residues long. V was pared by 8 bases and J by 8 bases, with 18 bases between. Here the CDR3 DNA reads TGTGCCAGCCGCGAAGCCAGGGTGGGGGGCTACACCTTC. Encoded protein: CASREARVGGYTF.

This sequence joins TRBV2 and TRBJ1-2, with 10 bases lining up with TRBD1. CDR1 and CDR2 from the germline V gene are SNHLY and FYNNEI. The junction had 3 bases not matched to a gene; V was cut back by 5 bases and J by 3 bases. The CDR3 contains 14 residues. The CDR3, as DNA: TGTGCCAGCAGTTTGGGACAGGGGTACTATGGCTACACCTTC. This codes for CASSLGQGYYGYTF.

The chain couples TRBV27 to TRBJ2-7; 15 nucleotides match TRBD2. The J segment lost 0 bases and the V segment lost 4 bases, leaving 4 bases of the junction unmatched. Germline V lookup: CDR1 MNHEY, CDR2 SMNVEV (reference sequence). CDR3 length: 17 residues. CDR3: CASSSGLAGGPSYEQYF. CDR3 nucleotides: TGTGCCAGCAGTTCAGGACTAGCGGGAGGGCCCTCCTACGAGCAGTACTTC.

The genes are TRBV7-2 and TRBJ2-3, with a possible D match to TRBD2 (5 bases). From germline, CDR1 is SGHTA and CDR2 FQGNSA. The CDR3 covers 12 residues. V lost 4 bases to trimming and J lost 13 bases, with 15 bases between them. CDR3 in DNA: TGTGCCAGCAGCTCCGGGCTAGCACCAAAGTATTTT. It translates to CASSSGLAPKYF.

The chain couples TRBV6-5 to TRBJ1-3; the D is unclear. Trimming removed 5 bases at V and 0 bases at J, with 11 bases between. Germline V CDR1 and CDR2: MNHEY, SVGAGI. CDR3 size: 15 residues. The CDR3 here is CASSNPQDSGNTIYF. The CDR3 DNA reads TGTGCCAGCAGTAATCCTCAGGACTCTGGAAACACCATATATTTT.

This clone turned up a few times. The V gene is TRBV24-1, the J gene TRBJ2-3; tentative D call: TRBD2 (6 bases). Trimming pared 8 bases from V and 3 bases from J, leaving 11 bases between. There are 13 residues in the CDR3. Germline CDR1 reads KGHDR; CDR2 reads SFDVKD. Here the CDR3 DNA reads TGTGCCACCATGTCGGGGGATACAGATACGCAGTATTTT. This sequence encodes CATMSGDTDTQYF.

This rearrangement joins TRBV9 to TRBJ2-5; weak D call: TRBD2 (5 bases). Germline V gives CDR1 SGDLS, CDR2 YYNGEE. The CDR3 length is 14 residues. Trimming took 4 bases from V and 3 from J, leaving 13 bases between them. The CDR3 nucleotides read TGTGCCAGCAGCCGCGGACTCGGAGAAGAGACCCAGTACTTC. This codes for CASSRGLGEETQYF.

The chain links TRBV18 to TRBJ1-4; 7 nucleotides align to TRBD1. Germline V CDR1 and CDR2: KGHSH, LQKENI. This CDR3 comprises 14 residues. V lost 3 bases and J lost 4; bases outside the gene matches: 2. The CDR3 loop reads CASSPDRVNEKLFF. CDR3 sequence (DNA): TGTGCCAGCTCACCCGACAGGGTTAATGAAAAACTGTTTTTT.

CDR3 nucleotide sequence: TGTGCCAGCGGGGGCTCATTCGAGGGATCGGGTGAAAAACTGTTTTTT. Translation gives CASGGSFEGSGEKLFF. This chain uses TRBV6-6 with TRBJ1-4; possible D gene TRBD1, 6 bases. In germline, CDR1 is MNHNY, CDR2 SVGAGI (reference sequence). This CDR3 is 16 amino acids long. Trimming pared 8 bases from V and 7 bases from J, leaving 23 bases between.

CDR3 in DNA: TGTGCCAGCAGCACATTTGTCAACACTGAAGCTTTCTTT. It translates to CASSTFVNTEAFF. The gene calls are TRBV6-5 and TRBJ1-1; the D is unclear. The CDR3 runs to 13 residues. Between the trimmed V and J ends, which lost 6 bases and 2 bases, there was a span of 10 bases. Germline assignment: CDR1 MNHEY and CDR2 SVGAGI.

The rearrangement joins TRBV5-5 to TRBJ2-1, with 13 bases identical to TRBD2. The CDR3 totals 20 residues. Germline CDR1 reads SGHKS; CDR2 reads YYEKEE (reference sequence). J gave up 7 bases and V 4 bases, and 20 bases lay outside the gene matches. The CDR3 sequence is CASSRRTGPLGTSGTNEQFF. In DNA, the CDR3 is TGTGCCAGCAGCCGGAGGACAGGGCCCCTCGGGACTAGCGGGACTAATGAGCAGTTCTTC.

This clone came up a few times. This sequence joins TRBV19 and TRBJ1-1, with D possibly matching TRBD1 (5 bases). The CDR3 runs 12 residues. V was trimmed by 7 bases and J by 2 bases, leaving 8 bases between them. Germline CDR1 LNHDA, CDR2 SQIVND (reference sequence). CDR3 loop: CASTTGNTEAFF. CDR3 DNA: TGTGCCAGTACCACAGGAAACACTGAAGCTTTCTTT.

This clone was observed a few times. This chain links TRBV5-4 with TRBJ1-1, with unresolved D. CDR3 size: 14 residues. Trimming took off 4 bases at V and 2 bases at J, with 12 bases between the two ends. The germline V gene has CDR1 SGHNT and CDR2 YYREEE (reference sequence). CDR3 nucleotide sequence: TGTGCCAGCAGCCCGCCAGACACTAACACTGAAGCTTTCTTT. The encoded protein is CASSPPDTNTEAFF.

V gene TRBV20-1 combines with J gene TRBJ2-3; the D is unclear. CDR1 and CDR2 (germline): DFQATT, SNEGSKA (reference sequence). This CDR3 is 11 amino acids long. V dropped 1 base and J dropped 7 bases, with 6 bases sitting between them. The CDR3 coding sequence is TGCAGTGCTAGAGCTATAAATACGCAGTATTTT. Its protein is CSARAINTQYF.

The CDR3 DNA follows: TGTGCCAGCAGTTTCCGGGACAACCCCGCGGACGAGCAGTACTTC. Its protein product is CASSFRDNPADEQYF. The rearrangement joins TRBV27 to TRBJ2-7; D is perhaps TRBD1 (6 bases). This CDR3 spans 15 amino acids. CDR1 is MNHEY and CDR2 is SMNVEV in the germline V gene (reference sequence). Trimming shortened V by 3 bases and J by 5 bases, and 17 bases separated the two germline ends.

In DNA form, the CDR3 reads TGTGCCAGCAGCTTAGTGTACATGGGGAGGGCGCCCCTCCACTTT. Amino acid sequence: CASSLVYMGRAPLHF. The chain uses TRBV7-8 and TRBJ1-6; D ambiguous. The germline V gene encodes CDR1 SGHVS and CDR2 FQNEAQ. With 1 base removed from V and 13 bases from J, the gap between germline ends came to 17 bases. This CDR3 has 15 amino acids.

This rearrangement joins TRBV5-1 to TRBJ1-2; 12 bases map to TRBD1. The CDR3 sequence is 17 residues long. V lost 0 bases to trimming and J lost 4 bases; unmatched junction nucleotides: 7. Germline CDR1 is SGHRS and CDR2 is YFSETQ. CDR3 coding DNA: TGCGCCAGCAGCTTGGGGGGACAGGGGGCCCTCGGCTATGGCTACACCTTC. Translating it yields CASSLGGQGALGYGYTF.

This rearrangement joins TRBV19 to TRBJ1-2, with D possibly TRBD1 on 5 matching bases. Germline V gene sequence: CDR1 LNHDA, CDR2 SQIVND (reference sequence). V was shortened by 3 bases and J by 8 bases, with 16 bases between the two germline ends. The CDR3 is 14 residues long. CDR3 sequence: CASSIRGEASGYTF. Written as DNA, the CDR3 is TGTGCCAGTAGTATTCGGGGGGAGGCGAGCGGCTACACCTTC.

The chain couples TRBV27 to TRBJ2-2; the match to TRBD1 covers 9 bases. The CDR3 totals 14 residues. Losses at the gene ends were 8 bases for V and 6 bases for J; bases not matched to a gene: 7. Germline V gene data show CDR1 as MNHEY and CDR2 as SMNVEV (reference sequence). The CDR3 DNA reads TGTGCCAGCGGACCCGGGACAGGGCCCGGGGAGCTGTTTTTT. Protein: CASGPGTGPGELFF.

V usage is TRBV2 and J usage is TRBJ2-1, with 9 bases identical to TRBD2. CDR1 SNHLY and CDR2 FYNNEI come from the germline V gene. The CDR3 runs 13 residues. V was clipped by 8 bases and J by 9 bases; unmatched bases: 8. CDR3 loop: CASQLAGGAEQFF. CDR3 DNA sequence: TGTGCCAGCCAACTAGCGGGTGGGGCTGAGCAGTTCTTC.

This sequence joins TRBV21-1 and TRBJ2-7; the listed D gene, TRBD2, was not tested against the DNA. TRBV21-1 is a recognized pseudogene. This CDR3 contains 13 residues. The CDR3 reads CASSKRRGLEQYF. The CDR3 bases are TGTGCCAGCAGCAAACGACGGGGACTCGAGCAGTACTTC.